This TCR beta chain was identified during a study of blood T cell repertoires in COVID-19. Study background: Italy, Spain and the United States were the sources of the convalescent and acute COVID-19 samples.

Profiling relied on immunoSEQ multiplex PCR, and the TCRdb table lists in-frame clones only, not all of them. The sample shows more than 85,000 clones, about 80% of them seen only once. Germline V lookup: CDR1 KGHSH, CDR2 LQKENI. V was clipped by 2 bases and J by 5 bases, with 13 bases between them. This CDR3 has 14 residues. This sequence originates from an elderly woman with acute or convalescent COVID-19. The chain links TRBV18 to TRBJ2-7; D is perhaps TRBD2 (6 bases). Sequenced material: peripheral blood. In DNA, the CDR3 is TGTGCCAGCTCACCAGCGTGGGGACTCAACGAGCAGTACTTC. This gives the protein CASSPAWGLNEQYF.